The sequence of this T cell receptor beta chain was determined in a study of blood T cell repertoires in COVID-19. Study at large: The origin of the acute and convalescent COVID-19 samples was the United States, Italy and Spain. The analysed material was cDNA or gDNA that came from T cells, B-cell-depleted T cells, or PBMCs.

A few counts support this clone. The CDR3 sequence is 15 residues long. The germline CDR1 and CDR2 sequences are LNHDA and SQIVND (reference sequence). V shed 5 bases and J shed 3 bases, with 17 bases lying between them. Authors' processing steps: Amplifying reference gene primers gave estimates of nucleated cell counts. Profiling relied on immunoSEQ multiplex PCR, and the TCRdb table lists in-frame clones only, not all of them. V, J and clone size were drawn from that table, and D and trimming were deduced from the DNA. Of about 260,000 clones listed, approximately 86% are singletons. The clonotype originates from a man in his forties with active or convalescent COVID-19. This chain joins TRBV19 and TRBJ2-7, with D tentatively TRBD2 (7 bases). Specimen: peripheral blood. Here the CDR3 DNA reads TGTGCCAGTAGTCCCGGACTAGTGACAGGCTACGAGCAGTACTTC. Protein sequence: CASSPGLVTGYEQYF.